This note documents a single TCR beta chain sequence. Sequencing of TCR beta, carried out with a high-throughput approach, was applied to CD8+ and CD4+ T cells from the blood. It was treatment-naive patients with stable or active relapsing-remitting disease who made up the multiple sclerosis controls. Reverse transcription of roughly 0.5 to 1 ug RNA used random hexamers. An immunoSEQ multiplex PCR generated amplified TCR beta CDR3 products spanning 54 Vbeta and 13 Jbeta. TCRdb re-called the immunoSEQ multiplex PCR reads with MiXCR, one entry per CDR3 protein. The sample contains around 280,000 distinct CDR3 sequences, about 85% of which appear only once. The sample originates from a study of CD8 T cells in Susac syndrome. The CDR3 extends over 16 amino acids. The ends were cut back, 2 bases at V and 4 bases at J, with 14 bases in the middle. The germline gives CDR1 SEHNR, CDR2 FQNEAQ (reference sequence).

Sequencing was carried out using CD8+ T cells from PBMCs. The sequence was obtained from a human donor with multiple sclerosis. The gene calls are TRBV7-9 and TRBJ2-2, with a weak D call TRBD1 (6 bases). CDR3 region: CASSLPQGLPTGELFF. CDR3 sequence (DNA): TGTGCCAGCAGCTTACCCCAGGGGCTACCCACCGGGGAGCTGTTTTTT.